The sequence of this TCR beta chain was determined in a study of blood T cell repertoires in COVID-19. V was cut by 5 bases and J by 4 bases, with 15 bases left in between. CDR3 length equals 16 residues. Germline CDR1 reads LNHDA; CDR2 reads SQIVND (reference sequence). In the original processing: Counts of nucleated cells, estimated from reference gene primer amplification, were obtained. Method: immunoSEQ multiplex PCR; TCRdb's copy keeps in-frame clones and lacks some. V and J calls and clone size are as listed in that table; D and trimming were resolved from the DNA. The sample shows about 380,000 clones, about 90% of them seen only once.

This TCR was sampled from a man in his forties with acute or convalescent COVID-19. The sample consisted of peripheral blood. This sequence joins TRBV19 and TRBJ2-6, with D perhaps TRBD1 (6 bases). The CDR3 region is CASSVGLGGGANVLTF. The CDR3 DNA reads as TGTGCCAGTAGTGTCGGTTTAGGGGGAGGGGCCAACGTCCTGACTTTC.